What follows are 31 T cell receptor beta chains derived from one specimen sequenced in a study of T-cell reconstitution after alpha-beta-depleted transplantation in children. The TCRbeta library was prepared with unique molecular identifiers. Each CDR3 protein is one row after TCRdb ran MiXCR on the PCR reads. The table records about 980,000 distinct CDR3 sequences, roughly 29% of them present only once. The specimen was PBMCs, mostly from graft donor cells, collected 360 days after TCRalphabeta/CD19-depleted stem cell transplant. These TCRs come from a boy under three years old who had a stem cell transplant for SCID, so the T cells may come from the graft donor.

This clonotype was found a few times. The chain recombines TRBV29-1 with TRBJ1-2; D remains ambiguous. V lost 5 bases to trimming and J lost 4 bases, with 11 bases between them. Per the germline V gene, CDR1 is SQVTM and CDR2 is ANQGSEA. The CDR3 contains 12 residues. DNA of the CDR3: TGCAGCGTTAGTATCCTCTCCTATGGCTACACCTTC. This codes for CSVSILSYGYTF. Together with reference TRBV29-1 and TRBJ1-2, the CDR3 gives the full variable domain: SAVISQKPSRDICQRGTSLTIQCQVDSQVTMMFWYRQQPGQSLTLIATANQGSEATYESGFVIDKFPISRPNLTFSTLTVSNMSPEDSSIYLCSVSILSYGYTFGSGTRLTVV.

The chain couples TRBV5-1 to TRBJ1-1, with D possibly matching TRBD1 (5 bases). Trimming removed 5 bases from V and 0 bases from J, with 23 bases in between. Germline assignment: CDR1 SGHRS and CDR2 YFSETQ. The CDR3 runs 18 residues. The CDR3, as DNA: TGCGCCAGCAGTTCCGCGGGGGACTTACGGAGAATGAACACTGAAGCTTTCTTT. Its protein product is CASSSAGDLRRMNTEAFF.

This chain links TRBV10-3 with TRBJ1-6, with a possible D match to TRBD1 (5 bases). In germline, CDR1 is ENHRY, CDR2 SYGVKD. The V end lost 6 bases, the J end lost 6 bases, and 18 bases lay between the germline ends. CDR3 size: 16 residues. Here the CDR3 DNA reads TGTGCCATCAGAGGATCCGGGACCCTTGGTAATTCACCCCTCCACTTT. It encodes CAIRGSGTLGNSPLHF.

The rearrangement joins TRBV29-1 to TRBJ2-1; 8 nucleotides line up with TRBD2. The CDR3 totals 18 residues. CDR1 and CDR2 from the germline V gene are SQVTM and ANQGSEA. The J segment lost 3 bases and the V segment lost 0 bases, leaving 13 bases of the junction unmatched. CDR3 loop: CSVEEVLAGTLYYNEQFF. The CDR3 DNA reads as TGCAGCGTTGAAGAGGTCCTAGCGGGCACACTCTACTACAATGAGCAGTTCTTC.

A few counts support this clonotype. The chain joins TRBV24-1 to TRBJ1-5; possibly TRBD1 for D (6 bases). This CDR3 contains 19 residues. V lost 7 bases and J 3 bases, leaving 27 bases between the germline ends. Germline assignment: CDR1 KGHDR and CDR2 SFDVKD. The CDR3 bases are TGTGCCACCAGGATCCCATGGACAGCAAAGACATATGACAATCAGCCCCAGCATTTT. It specifies CATRIPWTAKTYDNQPQHF.

This clonotype showed up just a few times. The J gene is TRBJ2-6, the V gene TRBV29-1; TRBD2 might be the D (5 bases). Germline loops: CDR1 SQVTM, CDR2 ANQGSEA. The CDR3 has 13 residues. V was pared by 5 bases and J by 0 bases, with 5 bases between. The CDR3 sequence: CSVRDSGANVLTF. The CDR3 DNA reads TGCAGCGTTCGGGACTCTGGGGCCAACGTCCTGACTTTC.

This clonotype has only a few counts. The gene calls are TRBV5-1 and TRBJ2-3; weak D call: TRBD2 (6 bases). The CDR3 runs 14 residues. CDR1 and CDR2 (germline): SGHRS, YFSETQ. The ends were cut back, 6 bases at V and 0 bases at J, with 11 bases in the middle. The CDR3 here is CASTSGTSTDTQYF. The CDR3 DNA reads as TGCGCCAGCACTTCCGGGACTAGCACAGATACGCAGTATTTT.

The rearrangement joins TRBV20-1 to TRBJ2-7, with TRBD2 matching 9 bases. CDR1 is DFQATT and CDR2 is SNEGSKA in the germline V gene (reference sequence). The V and J ends lost 6 bases and 3 bases, in that order; junction bases with no gene match: 9. The CDR3 runs to 14 residues. CDR3 sequence (DNA): TGCAGTGCGGAGCGACTAGCGGACCTCTACGAGCAGTACTTC. Its protein product is CSAERLADLYEQYF.

In its sample, this clonotype was seen a few times. This chain connects TRBV7-3 to TRBJ1-6, with a possible D match to TRBD1 (5 bases). Trimming shortened V by 1 base and J by 7 bases, and 11 bases separated the two germline ends. This CDR3 spans 15 amino acids. Looked up from germline, CDR1 is SGHTA and CDR2 is FQGTGA. Here the CDR3 reads CASSLIGRENSPLHF. The DNA of the CDR3 is TGTGCCAGCAGCTTAATTGGCAGGGAAAATTCACCCCTCCACTTT.

This clonotype was picked up a small number of times. V gene TRBV10-3 combines with J gene TRBJ1-6; weak D call: TRBD1 (6 bases). Germline values: CDR1 ENHRY, CDR2 SYGVKD. Trimming pared 4 bases from V and 10 bases from J, leaving 11 bases between. The length of the CDR3 is 13 residues. CDR3 residues: CAISGDIPSPLHF. For the CDR3, the DNA is TGTGCCATCAGTGGGGACATACCCTCACCCCTCCACTTT.

The DNA for the CDR3 is TGTGCCAGCAGTAATGACGTAAACACAGATACGCAGTATTTT. This codes for CASSNDVNTDTQYF. The chain uses TRBV6-1 and TRBJ2-3; no firm D call. The CDR3 covers 14 residues. Germline CDR1 reads MNHNS; CDR2 reads SASEGT. With 5 bases removed from V and 2 bases from J, the gap between germline ends came to 11 bases.

This clonotype has only a few counts. The chain joins TRBV3-1 to TRBJ1-6; D not resolved. Trimming left V 3 bases short and J 8 bases short, with 8 bases between. The germline V gene has CDR1 LGHDT and CDR2 YNNKEL (reference sequence). CDR3 length equals 13 residues. The CDR3 spells CASSHAQDSPLHF. Written as DNA, the CDR3 is TGTGCCAGCAGCCATGCCCAAGATTCACCCCTCCACTTT.

With regard to this clonotype: One end of the junction is discordant with germline, which a read error may explain. The chain couples TRBV5-1 to TRBJ2-7; maybe TRBD1 (5 bases). The CDR3 totals 13 residues. Germline V gene sequence: CDR1 SGHRS, CDR2 YFSETQ. The DNA for the CDR3 is TGCGCCAGCAGCTTGGGAGCTAAGGCAGGGTTGGACTTC. Protein sequence: CASSLGAKAGLDF.

This rearrangement joins TRBV25-1 to TRBJ2-1; 7 positions match TRBD1. CDR3 length equals 19 residues. From germline, CDR1 is MGHDK and CDR2 SYGVNS. The junction had 17 bases not matched to a gene; V was cut back by 2 bases and J by 4 bases. CDR3 residues: CASSEHGVTGIRKYNEQFF. The CDR3 DNA sequence: TGTGCCAGCAGTGAACACGGGGTGACAGGGATCCGAAAATACAATGAGCAGTTCTTC.

The chain recombines TRBV27 with TRBJ2-1; 15 bases agree with TRBD2. The CDR3 runs 19 residues. Germline CDR1 reads MNHEY; CDR2 reads SMNVEV (reference sequence). V trimming: 4 bases; J trimming: 0 bases; junction bases outside the gene matches: 7. CDR3: CASSSQGLAGGRSYNEQFF. CDR3 coding DNA: TGTGCCAGCAGTTCTCAGGGACTAGCGGGGGGCCGCTCCTACAATGAGCAGTTCTTC.

The V and J genes are TRBV7-8 and TRBJ1-6; 7 bases map to TRBD1. In germline, CDR1 is SGHVS, CDR2 FQNEAQ. This CDR3 is 15 amino acids long. After removal of 5 bases from V and 9 bases from J, the junction contained 10 bases not matched to a gene. CDR3 region: CASSPARQGPSPLHF. The CDR3 coding sequence is TGTGCCAGCAGCCCAGCCCGACAGGGCCCTTCACCCCTCCACTTT.

This clonotype appeared a few times. The J gene is TRBJ2-7, the V gene TRBV2; D might be TRBD1 (5 bases). The CDR3 runs 14 residues. The V and J ends lost 3 bases and 3 bases respectively, with 12 bases between them. Germline loops: CDR1 SNHLY, CDR2 FYNNEI. For the CDR3, the DNA is TGTGCCAGCAGTGAGGTGAAGACAGACTACGAGCAGTACTTC. Protein sequence: CASSEVKTDYEQYF.

The chain employs TRBV10-3 and TRBJ1-2; D gene unclear. Germline CDR1 reads ENHRY; CDR2 reads SYGVKD. The CDR3 extends over 15 amino acids. The V end was cut by 2 bases, the J end by 2 bases, with 12 bases between. CDR3 residues: CAISEPSARNYGYTF. CDR3 DNA: TGTGCCATCAGTGAGCCATCTGCGCGGAACTATGGCTACACCTTC.

This clonotype was recorded a few times. This chain connects TRBV29-1 to TRBJ2-7; 9 nucleotides agree with TRBD2. From germline, CDR1 is SQVTM and CDR2 ANQGSEA. The junction had 10 bases not matched to a gene; V was cut back by 4 bases and J by 6 bases. CDR3 length: 14 amino acids. The chain's CDR3 is CSVASSGVGREQYF. In DNA, the CDR3 is TGCAGCGTTGCCTCTAGCGGGGTGGGGCGCGAGCAGTACTTC.

This clonotype was observed a handful of times. The J gene is TRBJ2-3, the V gene TRBV3-1; D unresolved. Germline assignment: CDR1 LGHDT and CDR2 YNNKEL (reference sequence). CDR3 length: 14 residues. Trimming shortened V by 1 base and J by 1 base, and 6 bases separated the two germline ends. CDR3 residues: CASSQAAGTDTQYF. The CDR3 coding sequence is TGTGCCAGCAGCCAAGCAGCTGGCACAGATACGCAGTATTTT.

This chain links TRBV11-2 with TRBJ2-2; the D gene is possibly TRBD1 (6 bases). Trimming shortened V by 1 base and J by 4 bases, and 10 bases separated the two germline ends. The germline V gene has CDR1 SGHAT and CDR2 FQNNGV. There are 15 residues in the CDR3. CDR3 loop: CASSLAGQSTGELFF. Here the CDR3 DNA reads TGTGCCAGCAGCTTAGCCGGACAGAGCACCGGGGAGCTGTTTTTT.

This sequence joins TRBV12-3 or TRBV12-4 and TRBJ2-7; no firm D call. CDR3 length equals 15 residues. Deletions cut 7 bases from V and 2 bases from J, with 18 bases between. As DNA, the CDR3 is TGTGCCAGCACCCGAGGAAGACACCCTACCTACGAGCAGTACTTC. This codes for CASTRGRHPTYEQYF.

This chain uses TRBV12-3 or TRBV12-4 with TRBJ2-1; TRBD1 matches at 8 bases. With 2 bases clipped from V and 1 base from J, the junction kept 13 bases outside the gene matches. The CDR3 loop spans 19 amino acids. CDR3 nucleotides: TGTGCCAGCAGTTTAAGGTTTATGGCAGGGGGCATATCCTACAATGAGCAGTTCTTC. It specifies CASSLRFMAGGISYNEQFF.

This clonotype came up a few times. The V gene is TRBV20-1, the J gene TRBJ1-5; the D is unclear. The germline gives CDR1 DFQATT, CDR2 SNEGSKA (reference sequence). Trimming removed 6 bases at V and 0 bases at J, with 12 bases between. CDR3 length: 14 amino acids. The CDR3 nucleotides are TGCAGTGCAACAAGCAAACATAGCAATCAGCCCCAGCATTTT. Amino acids: CSATSKHSNQPQHF.

This clonotype occurred a few times. V and J are TRBV6-5 and TRBJ2-7; the match to TRBD1 covers 7 bases. Germline lookup yields CDR1 MNHEY and CDR2 SVGAGI. This CDR3 region has 14 residues. V lost 4 bases, J lost 3 bases, and 6 bases stayed unmatched. CDR3 bases: TGTGCCAGCAGTTCTCCTCGGACAGGCTACGAGCAGTACTTC. Its protein is CASSSPRTGYEQYF.

This clonotype was detected a few times. This chain uses TRBV5-1 with TRBJ1-1; D gene unclear. Trimming took off 4 bases at V and 3 bases at J, with 10 bases between the two ends. The CDR3 has 13 residues. Germline CDR1 and CDR2: SGHRS and YFSETQ. Here the CDR3 reads CASSPAPDTEAFF. The CDR3 DNA reads as TGCGCCAGCAGCCCGGCACCGGACACTGAAGCTTTCTTT.

The table lists this clonotype with a few counts. The rearrangement links TRBV7-9 to TRBJ1-4; a possible D gene is TRBD1 (6 bases). The CDR3 runs to 14 residues. With 5 bases removed from V and 8 bases from J, the gap between germline ends came to 15 bases. Germline CDR1 SEHNR, CDR2 FQNEAQ (reference sequence). CDR3 nucleotides: TGTGCCAGCAGCCCCCGGGGGCCGGGAGAAAAACTGTTTTTT. The encoded protein is CASSPRGPGEKLFF.

The chain recombines TRBV4-1 with TRBJ2-7; D might be TRBD2 (6 bases). The CDR3 spans 16 residues. Germline V CDR1 and CDR2: MGHRA, YSYEKL. V was trimmed by 4 bases and J by 0 bases, leaving 16 bases between them. CDR3 residues: CASSPGERGLSYEQYF. The CDR3 DNA reads TGCGCCAGCAGCCCCGGAGAAAGGGGACTCTCCTACGAGCAGTACTTC.

The rearrangement uses TRBV20-1 and TRBJ1-5; TRBD1 matches at 11 bases. Germline V gene data show CDR1 as DFQATT and CDR2 as SNEGSKA (reference sequence). The length of the CDR3 is 17 residues. J lost 4 bases, V lost 1 base, and 9 bases had no gene match. The CDR3 loop is CSARVSGTGGRNQPQHF. Here the CDR3 DNA reads TGCAGTGCTAGAGTCTCAGGGACAGGGGGACGAAATCAGCCCCAGCATTTT.

This clonotype occurred once. This sequence joins TRBV10-2 and TRBJ2-1; weak D call: TRBD2 (5 bases). The germline V and J ends were trimmed by 7 bases and 12 bases, with 25 bases remaining between them. The CDR3 loop spans 15 amino acids. Germline V lookup: CDR1 WSHSY, CDR2 SAAADI. DNA for the CDR3: TGCGCCAGCACAACGGTGCATCCATCGGAGGATGGGCAGTTCTTC. Protein product: CASTTVHPSEDGQFF.

This clonotype was observed a handful of times. V and J are TRBV12-3 or TRBV12-4 and TRBJ2-4; D is unresolved. This CDR3 has 17 residues. Trimming left V 6 bases short and J 0 bases short, with 18 bases between. CDR3 region: CASSGPGPILAKNIQYF. The CDR3 nucleotides read TGTGCCAGCAGCGGCCCCGGACCCATTCTAGCCAAAAACATTCAGTACTTC.